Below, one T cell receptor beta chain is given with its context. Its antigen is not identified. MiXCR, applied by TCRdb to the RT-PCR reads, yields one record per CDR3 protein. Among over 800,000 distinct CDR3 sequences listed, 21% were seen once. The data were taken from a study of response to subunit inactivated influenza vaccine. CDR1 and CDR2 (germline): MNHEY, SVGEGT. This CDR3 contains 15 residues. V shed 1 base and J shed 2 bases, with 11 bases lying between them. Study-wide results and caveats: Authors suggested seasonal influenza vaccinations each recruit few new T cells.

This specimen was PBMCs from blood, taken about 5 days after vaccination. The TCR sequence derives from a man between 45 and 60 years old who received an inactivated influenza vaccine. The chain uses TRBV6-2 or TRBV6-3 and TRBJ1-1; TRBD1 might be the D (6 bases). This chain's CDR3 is CASSYWGRGNTEAFF. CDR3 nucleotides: TGTGCCAGCAGTTACTGGGGCAGGGGAAACACTGAAGCTTTCTTT.